This T cell receptor (beta chain) was documented in a study of cytomegalovirus exposure and HLA in healthy donors. Study-wide findings and caveats: Presence/absence analysis assumed near-uniform sequencing depth across donors.

The CDR3 sequence is 16 residues long. Germline trimming cut 7 bases from V and 0 bases from J; bases unmatched to any gene: 6. Germline lookup yields CDR1 SNHLY and CDR2 FYNNEI. Primers for the PCR totalled 60 Vbeta and 13 Jbeta. TCRdb's table, derived via immunoSEQ multiplex PCR, lists solely in-frame clones and lacks some. The data hold 150,000 or so clones, with more than 70% observed a single time. Points on this clone: Its specificity is not known.

Sequencing was done on a sample of PBMCs. This TCR came from a middle-aged man in good health and CMV-seronegative. The genes are TRBV2 and TRBJ1-4; 9 nucleotides align to TRBD1. CDR3 residues: CASNLQGAATNEKLFF. The CDR3 coding sequence is TGTGCCAGCAATCTACAGGGGGCTGCAACTAATGAAAAACTGTTTTTT.